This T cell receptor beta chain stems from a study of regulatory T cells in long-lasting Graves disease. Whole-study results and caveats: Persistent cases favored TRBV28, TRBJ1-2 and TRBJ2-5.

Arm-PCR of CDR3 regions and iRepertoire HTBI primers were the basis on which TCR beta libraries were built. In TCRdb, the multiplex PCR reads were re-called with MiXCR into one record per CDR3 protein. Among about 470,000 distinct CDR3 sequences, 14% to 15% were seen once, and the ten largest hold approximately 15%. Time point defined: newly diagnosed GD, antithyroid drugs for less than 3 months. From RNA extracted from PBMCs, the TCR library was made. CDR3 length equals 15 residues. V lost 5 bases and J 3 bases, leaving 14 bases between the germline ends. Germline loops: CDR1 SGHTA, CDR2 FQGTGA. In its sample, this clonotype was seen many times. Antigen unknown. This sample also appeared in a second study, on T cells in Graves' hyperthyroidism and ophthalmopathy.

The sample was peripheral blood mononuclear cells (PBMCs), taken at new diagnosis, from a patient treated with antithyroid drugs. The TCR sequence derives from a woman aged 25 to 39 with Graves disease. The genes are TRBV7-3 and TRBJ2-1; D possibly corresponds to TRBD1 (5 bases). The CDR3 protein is CASSTNGQSYNEQFF. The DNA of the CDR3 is TGTGCCAGCAGCACCAATGGACAAAGCTACAATGAGCAGTTCTTC.